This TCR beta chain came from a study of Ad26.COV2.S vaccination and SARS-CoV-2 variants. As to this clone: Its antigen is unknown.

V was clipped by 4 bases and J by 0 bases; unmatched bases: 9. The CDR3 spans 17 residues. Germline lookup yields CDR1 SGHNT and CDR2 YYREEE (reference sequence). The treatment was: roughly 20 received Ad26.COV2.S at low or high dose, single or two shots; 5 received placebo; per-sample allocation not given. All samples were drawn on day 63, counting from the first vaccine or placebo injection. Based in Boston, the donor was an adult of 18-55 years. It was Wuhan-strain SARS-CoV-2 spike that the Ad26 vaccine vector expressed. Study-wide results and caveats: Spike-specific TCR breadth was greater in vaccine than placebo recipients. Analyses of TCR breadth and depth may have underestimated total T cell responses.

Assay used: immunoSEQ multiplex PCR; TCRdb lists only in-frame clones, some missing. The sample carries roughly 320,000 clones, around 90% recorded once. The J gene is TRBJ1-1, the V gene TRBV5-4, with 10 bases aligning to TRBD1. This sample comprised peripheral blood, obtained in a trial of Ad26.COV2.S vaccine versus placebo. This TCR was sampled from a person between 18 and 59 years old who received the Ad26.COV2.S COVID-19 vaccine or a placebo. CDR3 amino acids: CASSRPGTGAMNTEAFF. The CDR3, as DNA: TGTGCCAGCAGCAGACCCGGGACAGGGGCCATGAACACTGAAGCTTTCTTT.